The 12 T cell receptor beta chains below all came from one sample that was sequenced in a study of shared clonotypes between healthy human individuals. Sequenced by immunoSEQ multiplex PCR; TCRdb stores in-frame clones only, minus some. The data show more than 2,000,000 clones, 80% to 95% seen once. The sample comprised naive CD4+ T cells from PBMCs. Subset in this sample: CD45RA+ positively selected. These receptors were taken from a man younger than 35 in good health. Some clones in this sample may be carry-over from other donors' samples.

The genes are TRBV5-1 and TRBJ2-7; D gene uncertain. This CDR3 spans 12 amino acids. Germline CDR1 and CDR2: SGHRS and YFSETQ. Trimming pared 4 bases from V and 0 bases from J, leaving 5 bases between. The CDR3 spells CASSAPSYEQYF. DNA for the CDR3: TGCGCCAGCAGCGCTCCCTCCTACGAGCAGTACTTC.

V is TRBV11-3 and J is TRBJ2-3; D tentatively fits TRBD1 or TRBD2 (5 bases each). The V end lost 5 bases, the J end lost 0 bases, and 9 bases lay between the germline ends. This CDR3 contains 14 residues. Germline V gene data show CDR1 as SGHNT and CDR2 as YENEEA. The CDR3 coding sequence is TGTGCCAGCAGCCAAGGGGACAGCACAGATACGCAGTATTTT. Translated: CASSQGDSTDTQYF.

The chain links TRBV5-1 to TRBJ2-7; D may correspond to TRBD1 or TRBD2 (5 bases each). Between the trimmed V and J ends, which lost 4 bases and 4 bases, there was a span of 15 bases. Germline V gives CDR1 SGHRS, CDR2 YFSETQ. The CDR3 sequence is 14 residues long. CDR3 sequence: CASSKLGTEYEQYF. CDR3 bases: TGCGCCAGCAGCAAGCTTGGGACGGAGTACGAGCAGTACTTC.

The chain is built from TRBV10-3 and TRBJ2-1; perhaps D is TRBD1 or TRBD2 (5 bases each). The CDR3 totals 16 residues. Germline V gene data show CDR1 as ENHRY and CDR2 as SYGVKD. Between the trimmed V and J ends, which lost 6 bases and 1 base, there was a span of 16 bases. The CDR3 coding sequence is TGTGCCATCAGGCCCGGGACCTCTAATTCCTACAATGAGCAGTTCTTC. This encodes CAIRPGTSNSYNEQFF.

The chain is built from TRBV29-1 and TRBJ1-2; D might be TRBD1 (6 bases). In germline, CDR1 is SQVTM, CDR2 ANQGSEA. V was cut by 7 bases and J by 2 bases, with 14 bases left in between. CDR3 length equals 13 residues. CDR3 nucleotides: TGCAGCGCGGAGGGGGGGGCCAACTATGGCTACACCTTC. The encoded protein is CSAEGGANYGYTF.

The CDR3, as DNA: TGTGCCAGCAGCTTGGGGACAGGGGGCTCTCCCTATGGCTACACCTTC. Translating gives CASSLGTGGSPYGYTF. This chain uses TRBV5-6 with TRBJ1-2; 11 positions match TRBD1. Germline V gene data show CDR1 as SGHDT and CDR2 as YYEEEE. There are 16 residues in the CDR3. V lost 0 bases and J lost 4; bases outside the gene matches: 5. Complete variable domain (other parts from reference TRBV5-6 and TRBJ1-2): DAGVTQSPTHLIKTRGQQVTLRCSPKSGHDTVSWYQQALGQGPQFIFQYYEEEERQRGNFPDRFSGHQFPNYSSELNVNALLLGDSALYLCASSLGTGGSPYGYTFGSGTRLTVV.

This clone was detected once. In nucleotides, the CDR3 is TGTGCCAGCAGCCGCGGGACGGTCGGGACTGAAGCTTTCTTT. This translates into CASSRGTVGTEAFF. The gene calls are TRBV5-6 and TRBJ1-1, with a tentative D call TRBD1 (5 bases). Germline assignment: CDR1 SGHDT and CDR2 YYEEEE. The germline V and J ends were trimmed by 4 bases and 5 bases, with 15 bases remaining between them. The CDR3 has 14 residues.

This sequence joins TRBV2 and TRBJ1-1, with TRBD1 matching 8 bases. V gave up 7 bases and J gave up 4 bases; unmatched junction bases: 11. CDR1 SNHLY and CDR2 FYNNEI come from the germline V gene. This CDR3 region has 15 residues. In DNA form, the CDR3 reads TGTGCCAGCACCGAAACCACAGGGGGTAGCACTGAAGCTTTCTTT. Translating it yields CASTETTGGSTEAFF.

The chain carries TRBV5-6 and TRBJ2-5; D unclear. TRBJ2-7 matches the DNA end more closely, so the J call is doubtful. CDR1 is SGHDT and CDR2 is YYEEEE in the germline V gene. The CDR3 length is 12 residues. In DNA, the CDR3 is TGTGCCAGCAGCTCGACGAGTGGCGAGCAGTACTTC. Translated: CASSSTSGEQYF.

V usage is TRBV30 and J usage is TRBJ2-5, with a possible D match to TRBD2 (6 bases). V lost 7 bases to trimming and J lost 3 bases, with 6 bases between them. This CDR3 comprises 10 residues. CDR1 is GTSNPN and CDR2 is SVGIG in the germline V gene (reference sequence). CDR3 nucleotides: TGTGCCTCGGGGGAAGAGACCCAGTACTTC. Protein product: CASGEETQYF.

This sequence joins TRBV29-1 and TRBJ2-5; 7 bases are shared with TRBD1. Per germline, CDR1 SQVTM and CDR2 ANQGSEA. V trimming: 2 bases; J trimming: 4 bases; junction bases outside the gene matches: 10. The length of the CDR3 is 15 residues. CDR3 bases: TGCAGCGTTGAAATAGAGGGGGCGAACGGAGAGACCCAGTACTTC. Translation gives CSVEIEGANGETQYF.

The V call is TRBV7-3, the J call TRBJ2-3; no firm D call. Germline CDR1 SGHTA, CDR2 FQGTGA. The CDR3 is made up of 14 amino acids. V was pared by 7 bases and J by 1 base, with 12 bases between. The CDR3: CASTSDVGTDTQYF. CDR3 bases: TGTGCCAGCACCTCGGACGTTGGCACAGATACGCAGTATTTT.